These T cell receptor beta chains were read from a single sample in a study of regulatory T cells in long-lasting Graves disease. A single record per CDR3 protein comes from TCRdb applying MiXCR to the multiplex PCR reads. Found here are approximately 490,000 distinct CDR3 sequences, roughly 17% of them singletons; the top ten hold 9% to 15%. These data are also associated with another study on T cells in Graves' hyperthyroidism and ophthalmopathy.

The specimen was peripheral blood mononuclear cells (PBMCs), collected at new diagnosis, from a patient treated with antithyroid drugs. These receptors came from a man aged 35-49 years with Graves disease. Each CDR3 is given with its conserved first and last residue. A D gene is named only where the DNA matches it firmly. Some rows have no size entry. The others give once, few or many, or a class for an expanded clone.

TRBJ2-7 | many | NA | TRBV5-1 | TGCGCCAGCAGCTTGGAAGCAGTACTCTACGAGCAGTACTTC | CASSLEAVLYEQYF
TRBJ2-1 | NA | TRBD1 | TRBV6-2/TRBV6-3 | TGTGCCAGCAGTTCCCATTTTATTGGACAGGGAGGAGAGCAGTTCTTC | CASSSHFIGQGGEQFF
TRBJ1-1 | NA | NA | TRBV7-8 | TGTGCCAGCAGCCGACGGACAGCCGCAATGAACACTGAAGCTTTCTTT | CASSRRTAAMNTEAFF
TRBJ1-1 | once | NA | TRBV5-1 | TGCGCCAGCGCCTCCCCCCAAAAGACAGGCCTGAGGACCACTGAAGCTTTCTTT | CASASPQKTGLRTTEAFF
TRBJ2-7 | many | TRBD2 | TRBV27 | TGTGCCAGCAGTCCGTTCGGACTAGCGGGAGATCGGTACGAGCAGTACTTC | CASSPFGLAGDRYEQYF
TRBJ2-7 | NA | TRBD2 | TRBV7-3 | TGTGCCAGCAGCTGGGGGACTAGCGGGAAGTACGAGCAGTACTTC | CASSWGTSGKYEQYF
TRBJ1-5 | many | NA | TRBV30 | TGTGCCTGGAGTGCCGCCCTTACGCCCCAGCATTTT | CAWSAALTPQHF
TRBJ2-7 | many | NA | TRBV20-1 | TGCAGTGCTGGGGGGAGGAGCTCCTACGAGCAGTACTTC | CSAGGRSSYEQYF
TRBJ2-1 | many | TRBD2 | TRBV6-2/TRBV6-3 | TGTGCCAGCAGTGAGAGGGCTAGCGGGAGGGTTGGCAATGAGCAGTTCTTC | CASSERASGRVGNEQFF
TRBJ1-1 | NA | NA | TRBV27 | TGTGCCAGCAGATTACCTAGTGGATGGGACGAGGTGAACACTGAAGCTTTCTTT | CASRLPSGWDEVNTEAFF
TRBJ2-5 | many | NA | TRBV12-3/TRBV12-4 | TGTGCCAGCAGTTCGCCCGGGACTTTAGTGGGGGAGACCCAGTACTTC | CASSSPGTLVGETQYF
TRBJ1-1 | many | TRBD1 | TRBV27 | TGTGCCAGCAGTTTATTTTGGGACAGCAGGAACACTGAAGCTTTCTTT | CASSLFWDSRNTEAFF
TRBJ1-6 | NA | TRBD1 | TRBV3-1 | TGTGCCAGCAGCCCCCGACGGACAGGGAACGAGTATTCACCCCTCCACTTT | CASSPRRTGNEYSPLHF
TRBJ2-3 | many | NA | TRBV2 | TGTGCCAGCAGCGACGGTGGATTCACAGATACGCAGTATTTT | CASSDGGFTDTQYF
TRBJ1-5 | few | NA | TRBV6-5 | TGTGCCAGCAGTTACTCGGCGGACAACCCGAATCAGCCCCAGCATTTT | CASSYSADNPNQPQHF
TRBJ1-2 | many | TRBD1 | TRBV28 | TGTGCCAGCAGTTTCGGGGACAGGCCCATGGGCTACACCTTC | CASSFGDRPMGYTF
TRBJ2-1 | many | TRBD2 | TRBV2 | TGTGCCAGCAGTCCCGGGACTAGCACCTACAATGAGCAGTTCTTC | CASSPGTSTYNEQFF
TRBJ2-7 | few | NA | TRBV10-3 | TGTGCCATCACCCCGGGACGGGAGTACGAGCAGTACTTC | CAITPGREYEQYF
TRBJ2-2 | few | NA | TRBV15 | TGTGCCACCAGCAGAGATAAAGCAAACACCGGGGAGCTGTTTTTT | CATSRDKANTGELFF
TRBJ2-2 | once | TRBD2 | TRBV3-1 | TGTGCCAGCAGCCCTCTAGCGGGAGGATTAACCGGGGAGCTGTTTTTT | CASSPLAGGLTGELFF
TRBJ1-5 | few | NA | TRBV28 | TGTGCCAGCAGTATTGGAGGGTACAGCAATCAGCCCCAGCATTTT | CASSIGGYSNQPQHF
TRBJ2-2 | NA | NA | TRBV27 | TGTGCCAGCAGACTCGATTGGGGGGAGCTGTTTTTT | CASRLDWGELFF